This record covers a single T cell receptor beta chain. Germline V CDR1 and CDR2: SGHRS, YFSETQ. The CDR3 spans 11 residues. The ends were cut back, 4 bases at V and 1 base at J, with 2 bases in the middle. The data originate from a study of cytotoxic CD8 clonotypes in ibrutinib-treated CLL. Across the whole study: Investigators reported roughly 24 partial and 2 complete responses; after median about six years, around 15 patients remained remitted and about 12 progressed.

Generated by immunoSEQ multiplex PCR, the TCRdb table keeps only in-frame clones and is missing some. The table records some 46,000 clones, roughly two thirds of them present only once. This sequence was found in a human donor with chronic lymphocytic leukemia. The sequences come from PBMCs, collected after 12 months of ibrutinib treatment. The genes are TRBV5-1 and TRBJ2-5; D is ambiguous. The CDR3 nucleotides are TGCGCCAGCAGCGTCCAAGAGACCCAGTACTTC. Its translation: CASSVQETQYF. Combining the CDR3 with reference TRBV5-1 and TRBJ2-5 gives the whole variable domain KAGVTQTPRYLIKTRGQQVTLSCSPISGHRSVSWYQQTPGQGLQFLFEYFSETQRNKGNFPGRFSGRQFSNSRSEMNVSTLELGDSALYLCASSVQETQYFGPGTRLLVL.